This T cell receptor beta chain was retrieved from a study of cytomegalovirus exposure and HLA in healthy donors. V dropped 3 bases and J dropped 0 bases, with 10 bases sitting between them. Germline V gene data show CDR1 as SGHRS and CDR2 as YFSETQ. This CDR3 has 15 residues. General study points: Using the classifier, cytomegalovirus status was reportedly diagnosed with high specificity and sensitivity. The tendency of first-cohort TCR clusters to co-occur in the 120 validation repertoires was identified by a subsequent analysis. In vitro assays verified that a few CMV-associated chains recognized CMV antigens specifically. The investigators catalogued some 160 TCR beta chains as cytomegalovirus-associated.

For this clone: The antigen remains undetermined.

Data came from immunoSEQ multiplex PCR; TCRdb stores just in-frame clones and leaves some out. Among 90,000 or so clones listed, roughly 85% were seen once. V is TRBV5-1 and J is TRBJ2-1; D might be TRBD1 (6 bases). The source of this sequence is a man between 18 and 29 years old in good health and CMV-seropositive. The sequencing input was PBMCs. The DNA of the CDR3 is TGCGCCAGCAGCTGGGACATCGGCTCCTACAATGAGCAGTTCTTC. Encoded protein: CASSWDIGSYNEQFF.